Below, 24 T cell receptor beta chains from the same sample are listed, as sequenced in a study of T-cell memory formation after mild COVID-19. In TCRdb, the 5' RACE reads were re-called with MiXCR into one record per CDR3 protein. The table lists about 140,000 distinct CDR3 sequences, roughly 14% of them singletons. Specimen: PBMCs or a T cell subset sorted from them (not recorded which). These receptors were obtained from an adult woman who had mild COVID-19 (a few samples of this study predate the infection). Cell type and time point are not known.

V and J are TRBV7-2 and TRBJ2-2; no reliable D call. The CDR3 is made up of 14 amino acids. V gave up 5 bases and J gave up 1 base, with 8 bases separating them. Per the germline V gene, CDR1 is SGHTA and CDR2 is FQGNSA. The CDR3 DNA sequence: TGTGCCAGCAGCCCGAATTGGAACACCGGGGAGCTGTTTTTT. Translation gives CASSPNWNTGELFF.

This chain connects TRBV9 to TRBJ2-7; D is perhaps TRBD1 (5 bases). Germline CDR1 SGDLS, CDR2 YYNGEE. This CDR3 spans 15 amino acids. V was trimmed by 2 bases and J by 4 bases, leaving 16 bases between them. CDR3 protein: CASSVQGRSPYEQYF. In nucleotides, the CDR3 is TGTGCCAGCAGCGTGCAGGGTAGATCTCCGTACGAGCAGTACTTC.

The chain is built from TRBV20-1 and TRBJ2-7, with unresolved D. The V gene's germline CDR1 is DFQATT and CDR2 SNEGSKA (reference sequence). V shed 3 bases and J shed 1 base, with 4 bases lying between them. This CDR3 comprises 11 residues. The CDR3 DNA sequence: TGCAGTGCTAGTAAGTCCTACGAGCAGTACTTC. Amino acid sequence: CSASKSYEQYF.

The genes are TRBV6-5 and TRBJ2-7, with D maybe TRBD1 (5 bases). CDR3 length equals 14 residues. V lost 8 bases, J lost 0 bases, and 14 bases lay in between. The germline CDR1 and CDR2 sequences are MNHEY and SVGAGI. The CDR3 protein is CASGQVGSSYEQYF. CDR3 DNA sequence: TGTGCCAGCGGACAAGTGGGAAGCTCCTACGAGCAGTACTTC.

The V call is TRBV4-1, the J call TRBJ2-7; 7 nucleotides line up with TRBD1. The germline V gene encodes CDR1 MGHRA and CDR2 YSYEKL. With V trimmed by 1 base and J by 4 bases, 7 bases remained unmatched. The CDR3 has 15 residues. CDR3 sequence (DNA): TGCGCCAGCAGCCAAGCCAGAACCAGGGGGTACGAGCAGTACTTC. Encoded protein: CASSQARTRGYEQYF.

This clonotype has just a few counts. The chain is built from TRBV7-2 and TRBJ2-5; D is possibly TRBD2 (6 bases). The germline CDR1 and CDR2 sequences are SGHTA and FQGNSA. V was clipped by 1 base and J by 0 bases, with 15 bases between them. This CDR3 spans 17 amino acids. The CDR3 coding sequence is TGTGCCAGCAGCTTAGGGCTCGGGCTAGCGAACCAAGAGACCCAGTACTTC. Protein product: CASSLGLGLANQETQYF.

This clonotype showed up just a few times. The chain carries TRBV7-8 and TRBJ2-7; D is unclear. This CDR3 comprises 15 residues. The germline V gene has CDR1 SGHVS and CDR2 FQNEAQ. Trimming removed 2 bases at V and 0 bases at J, with 11 bases between. The CDR3, as DNA: TGTGCCAGCAGCTTAAGTCTGGCCTTCTCCTACGAGCAGTACTTC. Its protein is CASSLSLAFSYEQYF.

This clonotype turned up a few times. The chain has TRBV29-1 and TRBJ2-7; maybe TRBD1 (7 bases). The CDR3 has 13 amino acids. Deletions cut 7 bases from V and 3 bases from J, with 16 bases between. Germline values: CDR1 SQVTM, CDR2 ANQGSEA. The chain's CDR3 is CSARQGGGYEQYF. CDR3 bases: TGCAGCGCCCGACAGGGAGGTGGCTACGAGCAGTACTTC.

This chain joins TRBV30 and TRBJ2-5; TRBD1 agrees at 10 bases. Germline assignment: CDR1 GTSNPN and CDR2 SVGIG (reference sequence). Trimming cost V 1 base and J 5 bases; bases outside gene matches: 7. The CDR3 extends over 15 amino acids. CDR3 protein: CAWSGDRGMLETQYF. CDR3 nucleotides: TGTGCCTGGAGTGGGGACAGGGGAATGTTGGAGACCCAGTACTTC. Together with reference TRBV30 and TRBJ2-5, the CDR3 gives the full variable domain: SQTIHQWPATLVQPVGSPLSLECTVEGTSNPNLYWYRQAAGRGLQLLFYSVGIGQISSEVPQNLSASRPQDRQFILSSKKLLLSDSGFYLCAWSGDRGMLETQYFGPGTRLLVL.

The chain is built from TRBV27 and TRBJ2-3; 8 bases are a match to TRBD1. This CDR3 region has 16 residues. Trimming removed 6 bases from V and 1 base from J; junction bases left unmatched: 9. CDR1 MNHEY and CDR2 SMNVEV come from the germline V gene (reference sequence). The CDR3 region has the DNA TGTGCCAGCAGGGCAGGGGGCGGACGGGGCACAGATACGCAGTATTTT. Its translation: CASRAGGGRGTDTQYF.

V gene TRBV10-3 combines with J gene TRBJ2-7, with 8 bases aligning to TRBD1. Germline-derived CDR1 and CDR2 are ENHRY and SYGVKD. The CDR3 is made up of 15 amino acids. Trimming at V came to 5 bases and at J to 2 bases, leaving 8 bases not matched to a gene. CDR3 sequence (DNA): TGTGCCATCAGTCCACGGACAGGGAGAACCTACGAGCAGTACTTC. It specifies CAISPRTGRTYEQYF.

Only a few counts were recorded for this clonotype. The chain joins TRBV12-3 or TRBV12-4 to TRBJ2-3, with 7 bases that match TRBD2. Unmatched junction bases numbered 9, after V lost 9 bases and J lost 0 bases. The CDR3 sequence is 15 residues long. CDR3: CASGAWRGSTDTQYF. Here the CDR3 DNA reads TGTGCCAGTGGGGCATGGCGGGGGAGCACAGATACGCAGTATTTT.

The V and J genes are TRBV19 and TRBJ2-1; D may match TRBD1 or TRBD2 (6 bases each). Germline-derived CDR1 and CDR2 are LNHDA and SQIVND (reference sequence). There are 15 residues in the CDR3. V lost 3 bases to trimming and J lost 0 bases, with 9 bases between them. CDR3 nucleotides: TGTGCCAGTAGTATGGAGGGGGGCTCCTACAATGAGCAGTTCTTC. Translated: CASSMEGGSYNEQFF.

V and J are TRBV6-5 and TRBJ1-2; TRBD1 is a possible D gene (5 bases). Trimming shortened V by 4 bases and J by 8 bases, and 14 bases separated the two germline ends. Germline V gene sequence: CDR1 MNHEY, CDR2 SVGAGI. The CDR3 sequence is 13 residues long. This CDR3 reads CASSLGEGHGYTF. CDR3 bases: TGTGCCAGCAGTTTAGGGGAGGGGCACGGCTACACCTTC.

In this sample, this clonotype turned up a few times. The chain links TRBV18 to TRBJ2-5, with 8 positions matching TRBD2. This CDR3 is built from 16 residues. The V gene's germline CDR1 is KGHSH and CDR2 LQKENI. J was trimmed by 0 bases and V by 5 bases; bases with no gene match: 8. CDR3: CASSSGLAANQETQYF. CDR3 in DNA: TGTGCCAGCTCATCCGGACTAGCCGCCAACCAAGAGACCCAGTACTTC.

This clonotype was seen only a few times. The rearrangement joins TRBV12-3 or TRBV12-4 to TRBJ1-2; maybe TRBD1 (6 bases). V lost 4 bases and J lost 4, with 10 bases in between. The CDR3 runs 13 residues. CDR3: CASSSGAPYGYTF. For the CDR3, the DNA is TGTGCCAGCAGTTCAGGGGCTCCCTATGGCTACACCTTC.

V is TRBV7-2 and J is TRBJ2-1; D gene uncertain. This CDR3 is built from 13 residues. V gave up 4 bases and J gave up 8 bases, with 12 bases separating them. CDR1 and CDR2 from the germline V gene are SGHTA and FQGNSA. The CDR3 region has the DNA TGTGCCAGCAGCTCAACCCATTTTGATGAGCAGTTCTTC. Amino acid sequence: CASSSTHFDEQFF.

This clonotype was detected a few times. The rearrangement uses TRBV3-1 and TRBJ2-7; D ambiguous. CDR3 size: 13 residues. The germline CDR1 and CDR2 sequences are LGHDT and YNNKEL (reference sequence). Deletions cut 1 base from V and 2 bases from J, with 6 bases between. DNA of the CDR3: TGTGCCAGCAGCCAAGTACCGACCTACGAGCAGTACTTC. As protein: CASSQVPTYEQYF.

This clonotype occurred many times. The genes are TRBV4-3 and TRBJ2-1; D is undetermined. CDR1 and CDR2 (germline): LGHNA, YSLEER. This CDR3 has 16 residues. The ends were cut back, 0 bases at V and 5 bases at J, with 14 bases in the middle. CDR3 nucleotides: TGCGCCAGCAGCCAAGATTCCGCGTGGGCGGACAATGAGCAGTTCTTC. It encodes CASSQDSAWADNEQFF.

This clonotype was observed a handful of times. The V gene is TRBV29-1, the J gene TRBJ2-2, with TRBD2 as a possible D gene (6 bases). The germline gives CDR1 SQVTM, CDR2 ANQGSEA. The V end was cut by 0 bases, the J end by 5 bases, with 19 bases between. The CDR3 spans 17 residues. CDR3 protein: CSVEDFTGERGTGELFF. The DNA for the CDR3 is TGCAGCGTTGAAGACTTTACCGGGGAACGGGGGACCGGGGAGCTGTTTTTT.

The chain carries TRBV12-3 or TRBV12-4 and TRBJ1-1, with D possibly TRBD1 on 6 matching bases. Trimming removed 6 bases from V and 8 bases from J, with 16 bases in between. CDR3 length: 13 residues. The CDR3 loop is CASSYRDFREAFF. The CDR3 DNA follows: TGTGCCAGCAGCTACAGGGATTTCAGAGAAGCTTTCTTT.

This clonotype has more than one count but fewer than ten. The chain has TRBV20-1 and TRBJ2-3; a weak D match, TRBD2 (6 bases). The CDR3 totals 15 residues. V was cut by 7 bases and J by 2 bases, with 19 bases left in between. The germline V gene has CDR1 DFQATT and CDR2 SNEGSKA (reference sequence). The DNA of the CDR3 is TGCAGTGAGGCCCGCTTGGGACTCCTCACAGATACGCAGTATTTT. It codes for CSEARLGLLTDTQYF.

The chain recombines TRBV6-5 with TRBJ1-3; the D gene is possibly TRBD1 (6 bases). Germline CDR1 is MNHEY and CDR2 is SVGAGI. V was trimmed by 6 bases and J by 4 bases, leaving 16 bases between them. The CDR3 covers 15 residues. The CDR3 here is CASRPTRGPGNTIYF. The CDR3 nucleotides read TGTGCCAGCAGGCCCACCAGGGGTCCAGGAAACACCATATATTTT.

This chain links TRBV18 with TRBJ2-5; D is perhaps TRBD1 (5 bases). Trimming removed 0 bases at V and 4 bases at J, with 9 bases between. This CDR3 comprises 14 residues. The germline gives CDR1 KGHSH, CDR2 LQKENI. The DNA for the CDR3 is TGTGCCAGCTCACCACCAACAGGAATAGAGACCCAGTACTTC. This translates into CASSPPTGIETQYF.